This T cell receptor beta chain was identified during a study of blood T cell repertoires in COVID-19. Whole-study context: Acute and convalescent COVID-19 specimens originated in the United States, Italy and Spain. T cells, B-cell-depleted T cells, or PBMCs supplied cDNA or gDNA.

Among Cohort 3 donors, those recovered had two negative PCRs, clearance, or symptom resolution. Trimming cost V 4 bases and J 5 bases, with 18 bases left between them. Germline V gene data show CDR1 as SGHVS and CDR2 as FQNEAQ. This CDR3 region has 16 residues. Original processing notes: Reference gene primer amplification in the assay estimated nucleated cell counts. The table came from immunoSEQ multiplex PCR; TCRdb's copy has only in-frame clones and leaves some out. That table furnishes V, J and clone size, whereas the DNA furnished D and trimming. The data show roughly 300,000 clones, 85% seen once.

What was sequenced was PBMCs or T cells enriched from blood (not recorded which). The rearrangement links TRBV7-8 to TRBJ1-5; D may be TRBD1 (5 bases). The receptor was derived from a woman between 45 and 65 years old who had recovered from COVID-19. The CDR3 region is CASSSQGKGWYQPQHF. The CDR3 region has the DNA TGTGCCAGCAGCTCCCAGGGAAAGGGTTGGTATCAGCCCCAGCATTTT.